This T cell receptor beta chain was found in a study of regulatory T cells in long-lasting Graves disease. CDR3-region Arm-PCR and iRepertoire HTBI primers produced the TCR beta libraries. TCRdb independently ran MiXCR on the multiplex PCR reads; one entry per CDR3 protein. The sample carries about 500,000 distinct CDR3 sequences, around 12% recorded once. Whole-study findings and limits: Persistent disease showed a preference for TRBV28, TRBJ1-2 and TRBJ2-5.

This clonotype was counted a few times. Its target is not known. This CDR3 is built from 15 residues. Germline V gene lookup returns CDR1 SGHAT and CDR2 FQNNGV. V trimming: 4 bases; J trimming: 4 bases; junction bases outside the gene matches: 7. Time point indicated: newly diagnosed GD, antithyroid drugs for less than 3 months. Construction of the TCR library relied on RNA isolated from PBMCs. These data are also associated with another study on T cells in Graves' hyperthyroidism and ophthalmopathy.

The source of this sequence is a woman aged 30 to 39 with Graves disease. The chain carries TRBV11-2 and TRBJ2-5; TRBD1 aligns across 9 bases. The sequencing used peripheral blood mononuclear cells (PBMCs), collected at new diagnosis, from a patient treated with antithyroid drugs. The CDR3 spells CASSSTQGAGETQYF. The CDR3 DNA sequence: TGTGCCAGCAGCTCCACACAGGGGGCGGGAGAGACCCAGTACTTC.